Detailed here is one T cell receptor (beta chain). Trimming stripped 3 bases from V and 1 base from J, with 7 bases between. The CDR3 loop spans 14 amino acids. Per germline, CDR1 MNHEY and CDR2 SVGAGI. The data originate from a study of T cell clonotyping in hematopoietic cell transplantation. The repertoire was sequenced with immunoSEQ multiplex PCR; TCRdb's copy has only in-frame clones and lacks some. The profile shows approximately 9,000 clones, approximately 97% of them singletons. The sequencing here drew on peripheral blood mononuclear cells, taken 100 days after allogeneic stem cell transplant. V usage is TRBV6-5 and J usage is TRBJ1-3; D unclear. This clonotype was obtained from a male patient between 55 and 70 years old who had an allogeneic stem cell transplant from a related donor, so the T cells may come from the graft donor. Some clones in this sample may be carry-over from other donors' samples. The CDR3 nucleotides are TGTGCCAGCAGTTATCTAGCTTCTGGAAACACCATATATTTT. Encoded protein: CASSYLASGNTIYF.